Detailed here is one TCR beta chain. Only in-frame clones appear in the TCRdb table, and some are missing; sequencing was by immunoSEQ multiplex PCR. The table lists approximately 200,000 clones, approximately 83% of them singletons. CDR1 is MNHEY, CDR2 SVGEGT, per germline. The CDR3 is 17 residues long. V gave up 1 base and J gave up 7 bases; unmatched junction bases: 5. The data originate from a study of blood T cell repertoires in COVID-19. Across the study: The United States, Italy and Spain were the sources of the acute and convalescent COVID-19 samples. PBMCs, B-cell-depleted T cells, or T cells were the source of the cDNA or gDNA that made up the material.

The chain couples TRBV6-2 or TRBV6-3 to TRBJ1-6; 12 positions match TRBD1. Input material: PBMCs or T cells enriched from blood (not recorded which). This sequence was found in a man aged 40-50 years who had recovered from COVID-19. CDR3 region: CASSYLGQGAWNSPLHF. CDR3 nucleotides: TGTGCCAGCAGTTACTTGGGACAGGGGGCTTGGAATTCACCCCTCCACTTT.